The 24 T cell receptor beta chains below were found in one sample sequenced in a study of cytomegalovirus exposure and HLA in healthy donors (dated by TCRdb to 2017 to 2019). Libraries were constructed by the immunoSEQ multiplex PCR assay. For the multiplex PCR, a mixture combining 60 forward primers for TCR Vbeta segments and 13 reverse primers for TCR Jbeta segments was used. Not all clones reach the TCRdb copy of this immuneACCESS table, which keeps in-frame sequences only. Checked studies attribute under half of the gap to unresolved V genes and leave the rest unexplained. The sample yields about 67,000 clones; approximately 67% were counted once. Jointly, the top ten make up 2% to 2.5% of the sample. Sequenced sample: PBMCs. These receptors originate from a woman aged 25-40 years in good health and CMV-seronegative.

This sequence joins TRBV5-1 and TRBJ1-1, with 10 positions matching TRBD1. V shed 6 bases, J shed 5 bases, and the junction held 13 bases outside the gene matches. CDR1 is SGHRS and CDR2 is YFSETQ in the germline V gene. This CDR3 is built from 16 residues. The CDR3 sequence is CASTPGQGFGGTEAFF. In DNA form, the CDR3 reads TGCGCCAGCACCCCGGGACAGGGGTTCGGAGGGACTGAAGCTTTCTTT.

This clone was seen more than once but under ten times. The rearrangement joins TRBV2 to TRBJ2-5; possibly TRBD2 for D (5 bases). This CDR3 contains 15 residues. Trimming removed 5 bases at V and 2 bases at J, with 15 bases between. Germline assignment: CDR1 SNHLY and CDR2 FYNNEI. The DNA for the CDR3 is TGTGCCAGCAGTTATGCCCGGACTGATCAAGAGACCCAGTACTTC. It translates to CASSYARTDQETQYF.

The rearrangement uses TRBV21-1 and TRBJ2-1; the DNA was not compared with TRBD1, the D call given in the table. TRBV21-1 is designated a pseudogene. This CDR3 spans 17 amino acids. DNA of the CDR3: TGTGCCAGCAGCAAAAGACAGGGGGCGAGCTCCTACAATGAGCAGTTCTTC. Protein sequence: CASSKRQGASSYNEQFF.

The rearrangement links TRBV27 to TRBJ2-7, with D tentatively TRBD1 (6 bases). V gave up 6 bases and J gave up 1 base, with 16 bases separating them. CDR1 is MNHEY, CDR2 SMNVEV, per germline (reference sequence). The CDR3 covers 15 residues. The CDR3 sequence: CASSPRGLGSYEQYF. The CDR3 nucleotides read TGTGCCAGCAGCCCCAGGGGCCTTGGGTCCTACGAGCAGTACTTC.

This clone was seen more than once but under ten times. The rearrangement uses TRBV10-3 and TRBJ1-1; 9 nucleotides align to TRBD1. CDR1 is ENHRY and CDR2 is SYGVKD in the germline V gene. The CDR3 runs to 13 residues. Unmatched junction bases numbered 5, after V lost 8 bases and J lost 4 bases. CDR3 nucleotide sequence: TGTGCCATCCGGACAGGGGAAGGCACTGAAGCTTTCTTT. It codes for CAIRTGEGTEAFF.

This clone appeared a single time. The chain recombines TRBV7-6 with TRBJ2-5; D may be TRBD2 (7 bases). Trimming left V 1 base short and J 2 bases short, with 14 bases between. CDR3 length: 16 residues. Germline CDR1 is SGHVS and CDR2 is FNYEAQ. This chain's CDR3 is CASSLVLAGAQETQYF. For the CDR3, the DNA is TGTGCCAGCAGCTTAGTACTGGCGGGGGCACAAGAGACCCAGTACTTC.

V is TRBV5-1 and J is TRBJ2-3, with TRBD2 identical over 10 bases. V lost 1 base, J lost 4 bases, and 6 bases stayed unmatched. The CDR3 runs to 16 residues. CDR1 and CDR2 from the germline V gene are SGHRS and YFSETQ. The chain's CDR3 is CASSLTSGGAADTQYF. DNA of the CDR3: TGCGCCAGCAGCTTGACGAGCGGGGGGGCGGCAGATACGCAGTATTTT.

The chain combines TRBV11-3 with TRBJ2-7, with 11 bases fitting TRBD2. Germline trimming cut 4 bases from V and 2 bases from J; bases unmatched to any gene: 7. Germline CDR1 and CDR2: SGHNT and YENEEA. This CDR3 contains 16 residues. The CDR3 DNA reads as TGTGCCAGCAGCTGGTCCGGGACTAGCGGAACCTACGAGCAGTACTTC. The encoded protein is CASSWSGTSGTYEQYF.

This clone was detected only a few times. The rearrangement joins TRBV5-1 to TRBJ2-3; 10 nucleotides align to TRBD2. The trim removed 4 bases at V and 1 base at J, leaving 3 bases unmatched. The CDR3 runs 15 residues. Germline V lookup: CDR1 SGHRS, CDR2 YFSETQ. The CDR3 DNA reads TGCGCCAGCAGCCTAGGGACTAGCGGCACAGATACGCAGTATTTT. Residues: CASSLGTSGTDTQYF.

The CDR3 is CASSLLLVRGEVTDTQYF. The CDR3 bases are TGTGCCAGCAGCTTATTATTGGTGCGGGGGGAGGTCACAGATACGCAGTATTTT. This chain joins TRBV7-2 and TRBJ2-3; 8 bases match TRBD2. Germline CDR1 and CDR2: SGHTA and FQGNSA. V lost 2 bases, J lost 2 bases, and 12 bases stayed unmatched. CDR3 size: 18 residues. The entire variable domain, with the rest obtained from reference TRBV7-2 and TRBJ2-3, is as follows: GAGVSQSPSNKVTEKGKDVELRCDPISGHTALYWYRQSLGQGLEFLIYFQGNSAPDKSGLPSDRFSAERTGGSVSTLTIQRTQQEDSAVYLCASSLLLVRGEVTDTQYFGPGTRLTVL.

The rearrangement joins TRBV5-4 to TRBJ2-7; 7 positions agree with TRBD1. V shed 4 bases, J shed 4 bases, and the junction held 11 bases outside the gene matches. Germline CDR1 reads SGHNT; CDR2 reads YYREEE (reference sequence). The CDR3 spans 15 residues. The CDR3 nucleotides are TGTGCCAGCAGCCCGGGACCGGGACAGAATTACGAGCAGTACTTC. Protein sequence: CASSPGPGQNYEQYF.

The chain joins TRBV5-1 to TRBJ2-3; 8 nucleotides agree with TRBD2. Germline trimming cut 1 base from V and 5 bases from J; bases unmatched to any gene: 6. The length of the CDR3 is 15 residues. Germline CDR1 SGHRS, CDR2 YFSETQ. CDR3: CASSLRGGPEDTQYF. CDR3 DNA: TGCGCCAGCAGCTTGCGGGGGGGCCCCGAAGATACGCAGTATTTT.

This chain connects TRBV6-4 to TRBJ2-7; maybe TRBD1 (6 bases). The germline V and J ends were trimmed by 7 bases and 0 bases, with 16 bases remaining between them. Germline-derived CDR1 and CDR2 are MRHNA and SNTAGT. This CDR3 has 15 amino acids. CDR3: CASTRGQRSSYEQYF. The CDR3 coding sequence is TGTGCCAGCACCCGCGGACAGCGGTCCTCCTACGAGCAGTACTTC.

The chain uses TRBV6-1 and TRBJ1-1; TRBD1 is a possible D gene (5 bases). CDR3 length equals 13 residues. From germline, CDR1 is MNHNS and CDR2 SASEGT. The V gene lost 6 bases and the J gene lost 6 bases, with 14 bases spanning the gap. CDR3 coding DNA: TGTGCCAGCAGCCCGGGCTGGGGGGCTGAAGCTTTCTTT. Translation gives CASSPGWGAEAFF.

A few counts support this clone. This chain connects TRBV6-6 to TRBJ1-1; D gene ambiguous. The CDR3 runs 13 residues. Trimming cost V 2 bases and J 5 bases, with 9 bases left between them. The germline V gene encodes CDR1 MNHNY and CDR2 SVGAGI (reference sequence). The DNA of the CDR3 is TGTGCCAGCAGTTACATGGCGGAGACTGAAGCTTTCTTT. Translated: CASSYMAETEAFF.

This clone was seen a handful of times. The rearrangement uses TRBV6-6 and TRBJ2-7, with D perhaps matching TRBD1 (6 bases). This CDR3 has 13 amino acids. V lost 2 bases to trimming and J lost 3 bases, with 8 bases between them. Germline lookup yields CDR1 MNHNY and CDR2 SVGAGI (reference sequence). In nucleotides, the CDR3 is TGTGCCAGCAGTTACCGAGGGGGCTACGAGCAGTACTTC. Amino acid sequence: CASSYRGGYEQYF.

This clone was observed a few times. The V call is TRBV5-1, the J call TRBJ2-6; D remains ambiguous. Trimming removed 0 bases from V and 0 bases from J, with 10 bases in between. Germline lookup yields CDR1 SGHRS and CDR2 YFSETQ. The CDR3 is 17 residues long. CDR3 region: CASSLEQLSSGANVLTF. The CDR3 coding sequence is TGCGCCAGCAGCTTGGAACAGTTAAGCTCTGGGGCCAACGTCCTGACTTTC.

There are a few counts of this clone. The J gene is TRBJ2-3, the V gene TRBV4-1; 10 bases are a match to TRBD2. The CDR3 is made up of 16 amino acids. Losses at the gene ends were 0 bases for V and 5 bases for J; bases not matched to a gene: 5. CDR1 MGHRA and CDR2 YSYEKL come from the germline V gene. CDR3 in amino acids: CASSQEAGGPGDTQYF. Written as DNA, the CDR3 is TGCGCCAGCAGCCAAGAAGCGGGGGGGCCTGGAGATACGCAGTATTTT.

The chain carries TRBV11-3 and TRBJ2-1, with unresolved D. Trimming stripped 5 bases from V and 9 bases from J, with 11 bases between. There are 12 residues in the CDR3. Germline V gene sequence: CDR1 SGHNT, CDR2 YENEEA. The CDR3: CASSARSSEQFF. The CDR3 DNA is TGTGCCAGCAGCGCCCGATCTAGTGAGCAGTTCTTC. The variable domain in full, with the rest retrieved from reference TRBV11-3 and TRBJ2-1, is EAGVVQSPRYKIIEKKQPVAFWCNPISGHNTLYWYLQNLGQGPELLIRYENEEAVDDSQLPKDRFSAERLKGVDSTLKIQPAELGDSAVYLCASSARSSEQFFGPGTRLTVL.

J is TRBJ2-3 and V is TRBV11-2; tentatively, D is TRBD2 (5 bases). V lost 3 bases and J lost 4, with 14 bases in between. Germline CDR1 is SGHAT and CDR2 is FQNNGV. The CDR3 contains 15 residues. CDR3 DNA sequence: TGTGCCAGCAGCTTTACTAGATTGGTTGCAGATACGCAGTATTTT. This gives the protein CASSFTRLVADTQYF.

This chain uses TRBV5-1 with TRBJ2-1; TRBD1 aligns across 8 bases. Germline V gene sequence: CDR1 SGHRS, CDR2 YFSETQ. The J segment lost 3 bases and the V segment lost 0 bases, leaving 2 bases of the junction unmatched. CDR3 size: 15 residues. As DNA, the CDR3 is TGCGCCAGCAGCTTGGGACAGGGGCTCTACAATGAGCAGTTCTTC. Translation gives CASSLGQGLYNEQFF. Variable domain in full (rest from reference TRBV5-1 and TRBJ2-1): KAGVTQTPRYLIKTRGQQVTLSCSPISGHRSVSWYQQTPGQGLQFLFEYFSETQRNKGNFPGRFSGRQFSNSRSEMNVSTLELGDSALYLCASSLGQGLYNEQFFGPGTRLTVL.

The V and J genes are TRBV5-5 and TRBJ2-3; the D gene is possibly TRBD1 (6 bases). With 4 bases removed from V and 2 bases from J, the gap between germline ends came to 11 bases. Germline V lookup: CDR1 SGHKS, CDR2 YYEKEE (reference sequence). The CDR3 is 14 residues long. CDR3 amino acids: CASSPRGVTDTQYF. Here the CDR3 DNA reads TGTGCCAGCAGCCCCAGGGGAGTCACAGATACGCAGTATTTT.

On this clone itself: Germline and junction disagree at one end, which may indicate a read error. The CDR3 spells CAGSSDRGLRYTF. The DNA of the CDR3 is TGTGCCGGCAGCTCCGACAGGGGGCTAAGATACACCTTC. The chain couples TRBV5-4 to TRBJ1-2; 10 nucleotides line up with TRBD1. Germline loops: CDR1 SGHNT, CDR2 YYREEE (reference sequence). The CDR3 contains 13 residues.

The genes are TRBV19 and TRBJ2-2, with D possibly being TRBD2 (5 bases). Between the trimmed V and J ends, which lost 5 bases and 5 bases, there was a span of 12 bases. This CDR3 is 14 amino acids long. Germline V gene data show CDR1 as LNHDA and CDR2 as SQIVND (reference sequence). The CDR3 DNA is TGTGCCAGTAGTGGACTGGTTGGGACCGGGGAGCTGTTTTTT. Protein sequence: CASSGLVGTGELFF.